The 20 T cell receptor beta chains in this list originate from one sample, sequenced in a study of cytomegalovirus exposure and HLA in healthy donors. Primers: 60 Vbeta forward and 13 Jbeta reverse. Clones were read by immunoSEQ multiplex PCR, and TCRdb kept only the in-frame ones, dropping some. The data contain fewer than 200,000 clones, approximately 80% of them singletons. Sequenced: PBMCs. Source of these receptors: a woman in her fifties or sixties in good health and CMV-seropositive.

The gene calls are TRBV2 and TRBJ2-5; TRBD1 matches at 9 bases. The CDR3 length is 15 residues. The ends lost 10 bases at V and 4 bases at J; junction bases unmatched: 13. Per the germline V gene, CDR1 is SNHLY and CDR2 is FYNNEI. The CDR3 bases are TGTGCCACGACAACCGGGACAGGGCGTTCAGAGACCCAGTACTTC. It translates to CATTTGTGRSETQYF.

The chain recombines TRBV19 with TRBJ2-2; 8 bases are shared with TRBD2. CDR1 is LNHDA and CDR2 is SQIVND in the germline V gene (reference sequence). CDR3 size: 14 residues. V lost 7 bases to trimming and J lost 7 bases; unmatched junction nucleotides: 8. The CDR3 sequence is CASTISGTGGELFF. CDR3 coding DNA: TGTGCCAGTACCATTAGCGGGACTGGCGGGGAGCTGTTTTTT.

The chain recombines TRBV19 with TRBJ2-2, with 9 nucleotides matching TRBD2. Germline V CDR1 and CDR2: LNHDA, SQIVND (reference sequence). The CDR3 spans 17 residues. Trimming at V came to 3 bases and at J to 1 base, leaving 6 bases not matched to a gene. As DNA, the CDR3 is TGTGCCAGTAGTATTGGGGCGACTAGCGGGAACACCGGGGAGCTGTTTTTT. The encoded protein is CASSIGATSGNTGELFF.

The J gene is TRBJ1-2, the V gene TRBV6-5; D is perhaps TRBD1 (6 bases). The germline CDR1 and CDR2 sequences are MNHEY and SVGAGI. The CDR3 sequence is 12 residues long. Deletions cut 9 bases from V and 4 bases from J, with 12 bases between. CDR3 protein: CASSGGPYGYTF. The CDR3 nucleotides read TGTGCCAGTTCGGGGGGGCCCTATGGCTACACCTTC.

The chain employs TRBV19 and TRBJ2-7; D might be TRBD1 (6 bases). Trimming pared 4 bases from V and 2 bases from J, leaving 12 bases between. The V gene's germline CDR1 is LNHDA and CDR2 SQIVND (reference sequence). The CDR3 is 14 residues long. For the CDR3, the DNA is TGTGCCAGTAGTACCCCCGGACAGACCTACGAGCAGTACTTC. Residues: CASSTPGQTYEQYF. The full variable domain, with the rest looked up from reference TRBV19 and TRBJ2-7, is DGGITQSPKYLFRKEGQNVTLSCEQNLNHDAMYWYRQDPGQGLRLIYYSQIVNDFQKGDIAEGYSVSREKKESFPLTVTSAQKNPTAFYLCASSTPGQTYEQYFGPGTRLTVT.

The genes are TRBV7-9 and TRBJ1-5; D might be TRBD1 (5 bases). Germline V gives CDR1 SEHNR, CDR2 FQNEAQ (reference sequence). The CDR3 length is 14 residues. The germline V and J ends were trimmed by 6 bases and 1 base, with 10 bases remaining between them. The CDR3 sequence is CASSYGGSNQPQHF. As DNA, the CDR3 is TGTGCCAGCAGTTATGGGGGGAGCAATCAGCCCCAGCATTTT.

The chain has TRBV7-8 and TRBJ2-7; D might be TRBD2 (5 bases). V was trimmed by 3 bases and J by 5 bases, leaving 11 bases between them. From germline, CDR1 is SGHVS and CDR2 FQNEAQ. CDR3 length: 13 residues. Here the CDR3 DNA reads TGTGCCAGCAGCTTGGCTAGCAGGAACGAGCAGTACTTC. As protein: CASSLASRNEQYF.

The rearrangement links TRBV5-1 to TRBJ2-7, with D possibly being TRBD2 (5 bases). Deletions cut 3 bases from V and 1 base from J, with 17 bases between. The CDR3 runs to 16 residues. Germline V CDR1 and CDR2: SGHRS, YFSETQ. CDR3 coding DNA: TGCGCCAGCAGCTCCCAGGAGGTAGGAAATTCCTACGAGCAGTACTTC. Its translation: CASSSQEVGNSYEQYF.

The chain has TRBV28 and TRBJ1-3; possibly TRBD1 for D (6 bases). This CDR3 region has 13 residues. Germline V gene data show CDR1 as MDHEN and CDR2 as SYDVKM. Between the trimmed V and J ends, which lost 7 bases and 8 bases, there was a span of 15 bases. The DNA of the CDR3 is TGTGCCAGCACGTCTCAGGGGTTAGACACCATATATTTT. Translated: CASTSQGLDTIYF.

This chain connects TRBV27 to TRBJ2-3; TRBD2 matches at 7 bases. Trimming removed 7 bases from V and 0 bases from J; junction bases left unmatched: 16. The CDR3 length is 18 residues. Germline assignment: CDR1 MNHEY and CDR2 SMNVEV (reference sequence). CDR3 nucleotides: TGTGCCAGCACCCCACTCTATGTCAGCGGGGCCAGCACAGATACGCAGTATTTT. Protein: CASTPLYVSGASTDTQYF.

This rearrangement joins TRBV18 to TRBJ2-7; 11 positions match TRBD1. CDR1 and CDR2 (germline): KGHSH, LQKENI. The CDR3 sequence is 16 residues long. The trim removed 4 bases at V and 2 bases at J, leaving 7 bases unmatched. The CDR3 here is CASSLTPGQGAYEQYF. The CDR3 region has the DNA TGTGCCAGCTCACTCACACCGGGACAGGGGGCCTACGAGCAGTACTTC.

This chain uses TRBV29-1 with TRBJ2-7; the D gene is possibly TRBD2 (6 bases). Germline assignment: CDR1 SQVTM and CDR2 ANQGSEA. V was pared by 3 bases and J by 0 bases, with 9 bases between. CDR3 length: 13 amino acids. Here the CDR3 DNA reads TGCAGCGTTGACGGGGGTAGCTCCTACGAGCAGTACTTC. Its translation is CSVDGGSSYEQYF.

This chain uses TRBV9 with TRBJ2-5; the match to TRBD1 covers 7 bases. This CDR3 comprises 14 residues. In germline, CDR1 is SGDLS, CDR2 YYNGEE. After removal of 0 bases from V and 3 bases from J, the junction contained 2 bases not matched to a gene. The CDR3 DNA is TGTGCCAGCAGCGTAGGGCAGGGGGAAGAGACCCAGTACTTC. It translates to CASSVGQGEETQYF.

The CDR3 reads CASSRGEHNQPQHF. The CDR3 DNA reads as TGTGCCAGCAGTCGGGGGGAGCACAATCAGCCCCAGCATTTT. V is TRBV6-6 and J is TRBJ1-5; TRBD1 is a possible D gene (5 bases). CDR1 and CDR2 (germline): MNHNY, SVGAGI (reference sequence). The CDR3 contains 14 residues. The V and J ends lost 5 bases and 3 bases respectively, with 11 bases between them.

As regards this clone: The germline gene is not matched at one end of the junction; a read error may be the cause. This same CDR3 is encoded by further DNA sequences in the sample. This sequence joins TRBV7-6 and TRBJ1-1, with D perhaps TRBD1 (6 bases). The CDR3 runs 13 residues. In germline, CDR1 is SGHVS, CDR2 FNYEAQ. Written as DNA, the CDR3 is TGTGCCAGCAGCTCTCACAGGGCAACTGAGGCTTTCTTT. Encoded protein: CASSSHRATEAFF.

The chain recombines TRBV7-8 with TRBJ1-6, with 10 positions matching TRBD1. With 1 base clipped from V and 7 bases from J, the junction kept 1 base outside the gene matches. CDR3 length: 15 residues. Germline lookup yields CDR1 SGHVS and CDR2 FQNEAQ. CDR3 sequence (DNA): TGTGCCAGCAGCTTAGAGGGACAGGGGAATTCACCCCTCCACTTT. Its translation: CASSLEGQGNSPLHF.

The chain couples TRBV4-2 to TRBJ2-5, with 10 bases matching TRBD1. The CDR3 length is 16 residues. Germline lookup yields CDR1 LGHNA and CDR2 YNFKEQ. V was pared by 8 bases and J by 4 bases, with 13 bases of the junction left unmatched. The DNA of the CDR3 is TGTGCCAGCCGAAAAGCCGGGACAGGGGATCGAGAGACCCAGTACTTC. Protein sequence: CASRKAGTGDRETQYF.

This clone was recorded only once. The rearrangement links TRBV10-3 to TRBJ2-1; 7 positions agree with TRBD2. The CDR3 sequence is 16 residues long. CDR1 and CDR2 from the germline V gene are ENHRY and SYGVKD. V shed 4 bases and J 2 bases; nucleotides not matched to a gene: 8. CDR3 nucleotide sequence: TGTGCCATCAGTGGGCCCTCTAGCGGTACCTACAATGAGCAGTTCTTC. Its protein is CAISGPSSGTYNEQFF.

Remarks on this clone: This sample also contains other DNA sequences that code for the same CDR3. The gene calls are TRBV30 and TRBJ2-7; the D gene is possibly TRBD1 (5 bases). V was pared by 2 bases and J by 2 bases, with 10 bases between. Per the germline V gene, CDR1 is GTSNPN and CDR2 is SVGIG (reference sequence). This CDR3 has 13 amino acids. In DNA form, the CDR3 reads TGTGCCTGGAGTCTAGACAGTACCTACGAGCAGTACTTC. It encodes CAWSLDSTYEQYF. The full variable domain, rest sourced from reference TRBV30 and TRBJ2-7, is SQTIHQWPATLVQPVGSPLSLECTVEGTSNPNLYWYRQAAGRGLQLLFYSVGIGQISSEVPQNLSASRPQDRQFILSSKKLLLSDSGFYLCAWSLDSTYEQYFGPGTRLTVT.

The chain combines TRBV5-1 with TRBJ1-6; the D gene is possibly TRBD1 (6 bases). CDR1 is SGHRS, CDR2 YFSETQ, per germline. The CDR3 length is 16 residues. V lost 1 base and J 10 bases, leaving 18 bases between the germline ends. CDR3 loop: CASSLQGGAAGSPLHF. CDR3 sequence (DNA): TGCGCCAGCAGCTTGCAAGGGGGTGCCGCTGGATCACCCCTCCACTTT.